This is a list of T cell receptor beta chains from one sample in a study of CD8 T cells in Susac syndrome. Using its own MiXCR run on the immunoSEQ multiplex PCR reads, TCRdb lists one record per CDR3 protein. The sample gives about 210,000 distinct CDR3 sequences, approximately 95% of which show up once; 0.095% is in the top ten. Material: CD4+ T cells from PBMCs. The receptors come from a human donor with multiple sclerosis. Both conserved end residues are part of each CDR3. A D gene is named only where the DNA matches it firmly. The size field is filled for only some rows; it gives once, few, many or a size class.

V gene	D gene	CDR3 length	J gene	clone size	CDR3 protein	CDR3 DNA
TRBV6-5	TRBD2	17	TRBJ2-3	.	CASSYSFLAGSTDTQYF	TGTGCCAGCAGTTACTCCTTCCTAGCGGGGAGCACAGATACGCAGTATTTT
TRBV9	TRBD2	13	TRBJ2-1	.	CASSPTAAGGQFF	TGTGCCAGCAGCCCAACCGCAGCGGGAGGACAGTTCTTC
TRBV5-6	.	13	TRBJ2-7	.	CASSFYGTYEQYF	TGTGCCAGCAGCTTCTACGGAACCTACGAGCAGTACTTC
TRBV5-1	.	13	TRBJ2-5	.	CASSLGERETQYF	TGCGCCAGCAGCTTGGGGGAGCGAGAGACCCAGTACTTC
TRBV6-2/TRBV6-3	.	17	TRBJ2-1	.	CASSRPLLASSYNEQFF	TGTGCCAGCAGCAGACCACTTCTAGCGAGCTCCTACAATGAGCAGTTCTTC
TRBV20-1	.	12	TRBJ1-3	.	CSASRVGNTIYF	TGCAGTGCTAGCAGGGTTGGAAACACCATATATTTT
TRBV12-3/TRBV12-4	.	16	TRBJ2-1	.	CASSLLGGLSYNEQFF	TGTGCCAGCAGTTTGTTGGGGGGGCTCTCCTACAATGAGCAGTTCTTC
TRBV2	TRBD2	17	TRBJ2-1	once	CASSGPKLAGGYNEQFF	TGTGCCAGCAGTGGTCCGAAACTAGCGGGAGGTTACAATGAGCAGTTCTTC
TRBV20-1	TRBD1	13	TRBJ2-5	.	CSAVGQGSETQYF	TGCAGTGCTGTGGGACAGGGCTCCGAGACCCAGTACTTC
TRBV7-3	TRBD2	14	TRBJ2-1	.	CASSLGTSTSEQFF	TGTGCCAGCAGCTTAGGGACTAGCACCAGTGAGCAGTTCTTC
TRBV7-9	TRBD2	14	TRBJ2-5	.	CASSRTSRLETQYF	TGTGCCAGCAGCAGGACTAGCCGCCTAGAGACCCAGTACTTC
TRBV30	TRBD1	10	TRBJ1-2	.	CAWQGVGYTF	TGTGCCTGGCAGGGGGTTGGCTACACCTTC
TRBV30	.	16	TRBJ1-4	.	CAWSPSLGGWNEKLFF	TGTGCCTGGAGCCCAAGCCTGGGGGGCTGGAATGAAAAACTGTTTTTT
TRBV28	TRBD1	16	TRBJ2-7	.	CASSAYPGQGLYEQYF	TGTGCCAGCAGTGCGTACCCGGGACAGGGGCTATACGAGCAGTACTTC
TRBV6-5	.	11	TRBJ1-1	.	CASSYGGRAFF	TGTGCCAGCAGTTACGGGGGGAGAGCTTTCTTT
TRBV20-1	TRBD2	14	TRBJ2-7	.	CSASTSGPTYEQYF	TGCAGTGCTAGTACTAGCGGGCCTACCTACGAGCAGTACTTC
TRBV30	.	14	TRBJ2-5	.	CAWREEVRAETQYF	TGTGCCTGGAGGGAGGAGGTCAGGGCGGAGACCCAGTACTTC
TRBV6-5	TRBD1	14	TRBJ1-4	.	CASSYEGAGEKLFF	TGTGCCAGCAGTTACGAGGGGGCCGGTGAAAAACTGTTTTTT
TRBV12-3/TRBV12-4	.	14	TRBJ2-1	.	CASSAFSSYNEQFF	TGTGCCAGCAGTGCATTCAGCTCCTACAATGAGCAGTTCTTC
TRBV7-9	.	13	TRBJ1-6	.	CASRPYTGSPLHF	TGTGCCAGCAGGCCGTATACTGGTTCACCCCTCCACTTT
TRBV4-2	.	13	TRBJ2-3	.	CASSQDRIDTQYF	TGTGCCAGCAGCCAAGACAGGATTGATACGCAGTATTTT
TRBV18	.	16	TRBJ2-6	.	CASSSQPSSGANVLTF	TGTGCCAGCTCATCTCAGCCGAGCTCTGGGGCCAACGTCCTGACTTTC
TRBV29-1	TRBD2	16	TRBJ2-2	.	CSVEGGTSGKIGELFF	TGCAGCGTTGAAGGGGGGACTAGCGGGAAGATCGGGGAGCTGTTTTTT
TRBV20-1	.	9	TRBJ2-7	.	CSAGYEQYF	TGCAGTGCCGGTTACGAGCAGTACTTC
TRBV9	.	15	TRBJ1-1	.	CASSVDQAGRHDAFF	TGTGCCAGCAGCGTAGATCAGGCCGGACGCCACGATGCTTTCTTT
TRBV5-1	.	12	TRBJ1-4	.	CASRQTNEKLFF	TGCGCCAGCCGGCAGACTAATGAAAAACTGTTTTTT
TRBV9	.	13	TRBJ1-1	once	CASSVVGTTEAFF	TGTGCCAGCAGCGTAGTTGGGACGACTGAAGCTTTCTTT